The 27 T cell receptor beta chains below come from one sample, sequenced in a study of beta chain features in type 1 diabetes. The isolated RNA, all of it, was reverse transcribed, so expressed TCRB transcripts were what got sequenced. Here immunoSEQ multiplex PCR was the method, and the copy in TCRdb shows in-frame clones only, minus some. Among 810,000 or so clones, roughly 15% were seen once, and the ten largest hold about 0.02%. Sequenced: naive CD4+ T cells from blood. These receptors originate from a woman aged 18 to 35 in good health.

This clone has a handful of counts. The CDR3 here is CSVAGVSYNEQFF. The CDR3 DNA is TGCAGCGTTGCGGGGGTCTCCTACAATGAGCAGTTCTTC. The chain recombines TRBV29-1 with TRBJ2-1, with D possibly matching TRBD2 (6 bases). V lost 4 bases and J lost 0, with 7 bases in between. The CDR3 extends over 13 amino acids. From germline, CDR1 is SQVTM and CDR2 ANQGSEA.

This clone occurred a few times. The chain couples TRBV4-3 to TRBJ2-5; weak D call: TRBD1 (6 bases). Germline loops: CDR1 LGHNA, CDR2 YSLEER. The CDR3 contains 13 residues. Trimming took 5 bases from V and 5 from J, leaving 12 bases between them. CDR3 in amino acids: CASSGMRGETQYF. The CDR3 DNA reads as TGCGCCAGCAGCGGCATGAGGGGGGAGACCCAGTACTTC.

This clone turned up a few times. The chain employs TRBV4-3 and TRBJ1-2, with 8 bases lining up with TRBD1. The germline CDR1 and CDR2 sequences are LGHNA and YSLEER. CDR3 length: 15 residues. The ends lost 3 bases at V and 4 bases at J; junction bases unmatched: 7. The CDR3 loop is CASSQVYRGSYGYTF. CDR3 coding DNA: TGCGCCAGCAGCCAGGTTTACAGGGGGTCCTATGGCTACACCTTC.

As DNA, the CDR3 is TGTGCCAGCAGTTCCCGGACAGGCGGGGCCTTGGAGGGCACAGATACGCAGTATTTT. This encodes CASSSRTGGALEGTDTQYF. The rearrangement links TRBV28 to TRBJ2-3; maybe TRBD1 (7 bases). V lost 4 bases and J 1 base, leaving 24 bases between the germline ends. Germline V gene lookup returns CDR1 MDHEN and CDR2 SYDVKM. The CDR3 totals 19 residues.

This clone appeared a few times. The chain uses TRBV5-1 and TRBJ2-2, with D unclear. From germline, CDR1 is SGHRS and CDR2 YFSETQ. The CDR3 extends over 16 amino acids. V dropped 0 bases and J dropped 5 bases, with 14 bases sitting between them. CDR3 DNA: TGCGCCAGCAGCTTGGTTGGCAGTGTGAGAACCGGGGAGCTGTTTTTT. It specifies CASSLVGSVRTGELFF. The complete variable domain, with remaining parts taken from reference TRBV5-1 and TRBJ2-2, reads KAGVTQTPRYLIKTRGQQVTLSCSPISGHRSVSWYQQTPGQGLQFLFEYFSETQRNKGNFPGRFSGRQFSNSRSEMNVSTLELGDSALYLCASSLVGSVRTGELFFGEGSRLTVL.

This clone showed up just a few times. The V and J genes are TRBV6-1 and TRBJ2-4, with D perhaps TRBD1 (5 bases). The CDR3 contains 14 residues. V gave up 6 bases and J gave up 1 base, with 10 bases separating them. CDR1 is MNHNS, CDR2 SASEGT, per germline. In DNA form, the CDR3 reads TGTGCCAGCAGGGATCACAGGGCCAAAAACATTCAGTACTTC. As protein: CASRDHRAKNIQYF.

Only a few counts were recorded for this clone. The sample holds other DNA sequences that translate to the same CDR3. V usage is TRBV5-1 and J usage is TRBJ2-5; D may correspond to TRBD1 or TRBD2 (5 bases each). The CDR3 loop spans 13 amino acids. V lost 2 bases to trimming and J lost 3 bases, with 8 bases between them. The germline V gene encodes CDR1 SGHRS and CDR2 YFSETQ. The CDR3 coding sequence is TGCGCCAGCAGCTTCCGGGGCGAAGAGACCCAGTACTTC. Translation gives CASSFRGEETQYF. Using reference TRBV5-1 and TRBJ2-5 for the parts outside the CDR3, the full variable domain is KAGVTQTPRYLIKTRGQQVTLSCSPISGHRSVSWYQQTPGQGLQFLFEYFSETQRNKGNFPGRFSGRQFSNSRSEMNVSTLELGDSALYLCASSFRGEETQYFGPGTRLLVL.

This clone was seen a handful of times. CDR3 residues: CASSPHWTSGSAGRGDTQYF. In DNA form, the CDR3 reads TGCGCCAGCAGCCCGCACTGGACTAGCGGGAGCGCGGGTAGGGGAGATACGCAGTATTTT. V gene TRBV4-3 combines with J gene TRBJ2-3, with 13 bases aligning to TRBD2. Germline CDR1 LGHNA, CDR2 YSLEER. The V gene end was trimmed by 4 bases and the J gene end by 5 bases; junction bases not matched to a gene: 18. The CDR3 spans 20 residues.

This clone has just a few counts. This rearrangement joins TRBV9 to TRBJ2-1; D may be TRBD2 (6 bases). Germline values: CDR1 SGDLS, CDR2 YYNGEE. V lost 2 bases to trimming and J lost 7 bases, with 16 bases between them. CDR3 length: 15 amino acids. The CDR3 is CASSVLGGPPNEQFF. In DNA, the CDR3 is TGTGCCAGCAGCGTGTTAGGAGGGCCCCCGAATGAGCAGTTCTTC.

A few counts support this clone. Other DNA sequences of this sample code for an identical CDR3. The chain joins TRBV18 to TRBJ2-1, with D unresolved. Germline CDR1 and CDR2: KGHSH and LQKENI. Trimming shortened V by 2 bases and J by 4 bases, and 6 bases separated the two germline ends. The CDR3 contains 13 residues. CDR3 DNA sequence: TGTGCCAGCTCACCAAGCAGGTACAATGAGCAGTTCTTC. Its translation: CASSPSRYNEQFF.

This clone has more than one count but fewer than ten. The chain carries TRBV27 and TRBJ2-7; maybe TRBD1 (5 bases). This CDR3 is built from 20 residues. Germline CDR1 is MNHEY and CDR2 is SMNVEV (reference sequence). The V end was cut by 6 bases, the J end by 6 bases, with 36 bases between. The CDR3 sequence: CASRGPYSRGRQTPPFEQYF. In nucleotides, the CDR3 is TGTGCCAGCAGGGGCCCGTATAGTCGCGGTCGACAGACACCCCCCTTCGAGCAGTACTTC.

This chain connects TRBV2 to TRBJ1-2; no firm D call. The CDR3 covers 13 residues. In germline, CDR1 is SNHLY, CDR2 FYNNEI. The V and J ends lost 4 bases and 5 bases respectively, with 11 bases between them. CDR3 amino acids: CASSAPLQYGYTF. The CDR3 coding sequence is TGTGCCAGCAGTGCCCCTTTACAGTATGGCTACACCTTC.

This clone showed up just a few times. CDR3 coding DNA: TGTGCCAGCAGCCCATGGGGGTACAGTGACACCGGGGAGCTGTTTTTT. Residues: CASSPWGYSDTGELFF. The J gene is TRBJ2-2, the V gene TRBV7-3; D may correspond to TRBD1 or TRBD2 (5 bases each). V lost 5 bases and J lost 3, with 16 bases in between. CDR1 and CDR2 from the germline V gene are SGHTA and FQGTGA. The CDR3 loop spans 16 amino acids.

The V gene is TRBV19, the J gene TRBJ2-1; D may match TRBD1 or TRBD2 (5 bases each). The V gene lost 4 bases and the J gene lost 7 bases, with 11 bases spanning the gap. The CDR3 is 13 amino acids. Germline-derived CDR1 and CDR2 are LNHDA and SQIVND (reference sequence). The CDR3: CASSKRGPNEQFF. CDR3 DNA sequence: TGTGCCAGTAGTAAACGGGGACCGAATGAGCAGTTCTTC.

This clone was observed a handful of times. The chain carries TRBV15 and TRBJ2-1; D is ambiguous. Germline lookup yields CDR1 LNHNV and CDR2 YYDKDF (reference sequence). The germline V and J ends were trimmed by 0 bases and 10 bases, with 7 bases remaining between them. CDR3 length: 12 residues. The CDR3, as DNA: TGTGCCACCAGCAGAGATCTTAAGGAGCAGTTCTTC. Residues: CATSRDLKEQFF. Full variable domain (outside the CDR3, taken from reference TRBV15 and TRBJ2-1): DAMVIQNPRYQVTQFGKPVTLSCSQTLNHNVMYWYQQKSSQAPKLLFHYYDKDFNNEADTPDNFQSRRPNTSFCFLDIRSPGLGDTAMYLCATSRDLKEQFFGPGTRLTVL.

Only a few counts were recorded for this clone. Written as DNA, the CDR3 is TGTGCCAGCAGCTTAGCCGGGACTATCCAAGAGACCCAGTACTTC. As protein: CASSLAGTIQETQYF. The chain uses TRBV7-9 and TRBJ2-5, with 7 positions matching TRBD2. The CDR3 runs 15 residues. Germline assignment: CDR1 SEHNR and CDR2 FQNEAQ (reference sequence). With V trimmed by 0 bases and J by 1 base, 2 bases remained unmatched.

CDR3 DNA sequence: TGCGCCAGCAGCCCAATCTCAGGGGGCGAGCAGTTCTTC. Amino acid sequence: CASSPISGGEQFF. The chain joins TRBV5-1 to TRBJ2-1; 8 nucleotides match TRBD1. Germline CDR1 is SGHRS and CDR2 is YFSETQ. The CDR3 is 13 residues long. Trimming took 4 bases from V and 10 from J; bases not matched to a gene: 7.

This clone was found a few times. The gene calls are TRBV10-3 and TRBJ1-5; no definite D call. The CDR3 runs to 16 residues. CDR1 is ENHRY, CDR2 SYGVKD, per germline. Trimming left V 4 bases short and J 1 base short, with 14 bases between. This CDR3 is CAISGTAVVSNQPQHF. The CDR3, as DNA: TGTGCCATCAGTGGCACGGCAGTAGTCAGCAATCAGCCCCAGCATTTT.

This clone has only a few counts. This chain connects TRBV19 to TRBJ2-1, with D unclear. This CDR3 contains 13 residues. Germline lookup yields CDR1 LNHDA and CDR2 SQIVND (reference sequence). Trimming left V 6 bases short and J 6 bases short, with 12 bases between. The DNA for the CDR3 is TGTGCCAGTAGCCGATCATCGAGCAATGAGCAGTTCTTC. As protein: CASSRSSSNEQFF.

V usage is TRBV28 and J usage is TRBJ2-5; tentatively, D is TRBD1 or TRBD2 (5 bases each). CDR3 length: 12 amino acids. The V gene lost 4 bases and the J gene lost 4 bases, with 7 bases spanning the gap. CDR1 and CDR2 from the germline V gene are MDHEN and SYDVKM. The CDR3 sequence is CASSWDRETQYF. DNA for the CDR3: TGTGCCAGCAGTTGGGACCGAGAGACCCAGTACTTC.

The chain joins TRBV5-4 to TRBJ2-2, with D unresolved. This CDR3 contains 15 residues. The germline V gene has CDR1 SGHNT and CDR2 YYREEE (reference sequence). V lost 1 base to trimming and J lost 0 bases, with 7 bases between them. For the CDR3, the DNA is TGTGCCAGCAGCTTGTCAGCAACGAACACCGGGGAGCTGTTTTTT. Translation: CASSLSATNTGELFF.

V gene TRBV5-6 combines with J gene TRBJ2-7; 7 bases line up with TRBD2. The length of the CDR3 is 14 residues. J was trimmed by 0 bases and V by 4 bases; bases with no gene match: 4. Germline CDR1 reads SGHDT; CDR2 reads YYEEEE. CDR3 coding DNA: TGTGCCAGCAGCCTCCGGGACTACTCCTACGAGCAGTACTTC. Amino acid sequence: CASSLRDYSYEQYF.

This clone was found a few times. This chain uses TRBV7-9 with TRBJ1-1; no clear D gene. This CDR3 has 12 residues. Germline V gene sequence: CDR1 SEHNR, CDR2 FQNEAQ (reference sequence). Trimming took off 2 bases at V and 7 bases at J, with 8 bases between the two ends. This chain's CDR3 is CASSLSDGEAFF. DNA for the CDR3: TGTGCCAGCAGCTTATCGGACGGTGAAGCTTTCTTT.

V is TRBV7-9 and J is TRBJ2-4; a possible D gene is TRBD1 (6 bases). CDR3 length: 15 amino acids. The germline CDR1 and CDR2 sequences are SEHNR and FQNEAQ (reference sequence). Trimming left V 1 base short and J 5 bases short, with 12 bases between. The CDR3 DNA reads TGTGCCAGCAGCTTAGGGGGGCGCACCCAAAACATTCAGTACTTC. It translates to CASSLGGRTQNIQYF.

The rearrangement uses TRBV7-8 and TRBJ2-5, with 9 bases fitting TRBD1. Germline V gene sequence: CDR1 SGHVS, CDR2 FQNEAQ. Germline trimming cut 1 base from V and 5 bases from J; bases unmatched to any gene: 5. The CDR3 totals 15 residues. CDR3 sequence: CASSLDRGRRETQYF. The CDR3, as DNA: TGTGCCAGCAGCTTAGACAGGGGGCGGAGGGAGACCCAGTACTTC.

This chain uses TRBV28 with TRBJ2-2, with a weak D call TRBD2 (6 bases). The CDR3 length is 14 residues. The V end was cut by 3 bases, the J end by 4 bases, with 9 bases between. Germline V CDR1 and CDR2: MDHEN, SYDVKM. In nucleotides, the CDR3 is TGTGCCAGCAGTTTCCCCGGGAGCACCGGGGAGCTGTTTTTT. It translates to CASSFPGSTGELFF. The whole variable domain, filled in from reference TRBV28 and TRBJ2-2, reads DVKVTQSSRYLVKRTGEKVFLECVQDMDHENMFWYRQDPGLGLRLIYFSYDVKMKEKGDIPEGYSVSREKKERFSLILESASTNQTSMYLCASSFPGSTGELFFGEGSRLTVL.

The chain couples TRBV29-1 to TRBJ2-1; D unclear. V lost 4 bases and J lost 4, with 11 bases in between. The CDR3 has 13 residues. Germline lookup yields CDR1 SQVTM and CDR2 ANQGSEA. CDR3 in amino acids: CSVVWTFYNEQFF. In DNA, the CDR3 is TGCAGCGTTGTCTGGACCTTTTACAATGAGCAGTTCTTC.